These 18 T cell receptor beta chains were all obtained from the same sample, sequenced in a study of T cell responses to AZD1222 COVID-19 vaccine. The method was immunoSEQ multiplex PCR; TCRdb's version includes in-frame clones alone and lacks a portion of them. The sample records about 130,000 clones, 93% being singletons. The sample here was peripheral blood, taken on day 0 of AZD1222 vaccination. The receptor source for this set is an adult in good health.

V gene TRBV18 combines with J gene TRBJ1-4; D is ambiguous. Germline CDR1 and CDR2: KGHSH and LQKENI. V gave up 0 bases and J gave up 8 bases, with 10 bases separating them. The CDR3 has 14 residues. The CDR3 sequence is CASSPPGFGEKLFF. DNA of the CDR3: TGTGCCAGCTCACCACCAGGGTTTGGAGAAAAACTGTTTTTT.

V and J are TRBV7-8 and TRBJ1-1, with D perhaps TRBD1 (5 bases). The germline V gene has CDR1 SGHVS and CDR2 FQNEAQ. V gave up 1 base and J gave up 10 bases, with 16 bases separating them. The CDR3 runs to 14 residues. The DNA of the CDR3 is TGTGCCAGCAGCTTAGGTTGGGGGTCCCGAGGAGCTTTCTTT. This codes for CASSLGWGSRGAFF.

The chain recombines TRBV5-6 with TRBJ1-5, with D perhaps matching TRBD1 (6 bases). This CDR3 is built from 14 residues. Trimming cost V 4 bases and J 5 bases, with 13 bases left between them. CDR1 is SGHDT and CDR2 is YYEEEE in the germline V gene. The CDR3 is CASSKTGLDQPQHF. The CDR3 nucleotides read TGTGCCAGCAGCAAAACAGGGCTGGATCAGCCCCAGCATTTT.

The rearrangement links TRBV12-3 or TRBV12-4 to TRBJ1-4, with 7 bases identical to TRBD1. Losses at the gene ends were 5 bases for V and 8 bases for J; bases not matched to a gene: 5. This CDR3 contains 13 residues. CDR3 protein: CASSQQGSEKLFF. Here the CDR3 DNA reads TGTGCCAGCAGTCAACAGGGGTCGGAAAAACTGTTTTTT.

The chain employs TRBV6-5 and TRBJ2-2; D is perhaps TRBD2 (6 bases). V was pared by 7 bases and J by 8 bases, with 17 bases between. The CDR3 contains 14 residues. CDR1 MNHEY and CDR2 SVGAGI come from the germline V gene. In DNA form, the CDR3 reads TGTGCCAGCAATCGTGGAGGGTTGGAAGGGGAGCTGTTTTTT. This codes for CASNRGGLEGELFF.

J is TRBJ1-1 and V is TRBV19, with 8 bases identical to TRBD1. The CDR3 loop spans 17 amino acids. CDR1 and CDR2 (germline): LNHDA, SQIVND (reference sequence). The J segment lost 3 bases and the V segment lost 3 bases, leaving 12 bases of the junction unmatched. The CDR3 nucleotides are TGTGCCAGTAGTATCCGGACAGGGATGTGGGGATACACTGAAGCTTTCTTT. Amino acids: CASSIRTGMWGYTEAFF.

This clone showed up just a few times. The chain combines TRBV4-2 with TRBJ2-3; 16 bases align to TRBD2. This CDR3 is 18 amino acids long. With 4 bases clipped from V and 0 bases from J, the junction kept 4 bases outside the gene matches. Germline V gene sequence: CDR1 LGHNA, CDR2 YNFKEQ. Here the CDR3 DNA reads TGTGCCAGCAGCCCGGGACTAGCGGGGGGGCCGAGCACAGATACGCAGTATTTT. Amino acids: CASSPGLAGGPSTDTQYF.

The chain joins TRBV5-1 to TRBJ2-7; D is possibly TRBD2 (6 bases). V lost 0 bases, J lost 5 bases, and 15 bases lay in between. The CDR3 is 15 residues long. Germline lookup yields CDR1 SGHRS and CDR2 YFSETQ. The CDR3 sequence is CASSLGDFSYDEQYF. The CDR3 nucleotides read TGCGCCAGCAGCTTGGGGGACTTCTCCTACGACGAGCAGTACTTC.

This chain's CDR3 is CASSPQGDSYYGYTF. The DNA of the CDR3 is TGTGCCAGCAGCCCCCAGGGGGACAGCTACTATGGCTACACCTTC. The chain combines TRBV9 with TRBJ1-2; TRBD1 matches at 7 bases. J gave up 3 bases and V 4 bases, and 9 bases lay outside the gene matches. Germline assignment: CDR1 SGDLS and CDR2 YYNGEE. This CDR3 comprises 15 residues.

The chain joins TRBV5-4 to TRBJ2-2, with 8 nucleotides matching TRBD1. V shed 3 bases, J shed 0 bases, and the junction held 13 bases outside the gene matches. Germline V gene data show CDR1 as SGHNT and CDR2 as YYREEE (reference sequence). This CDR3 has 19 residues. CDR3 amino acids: CASSYDRGHELSNTGELFF. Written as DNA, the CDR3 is TGTGCCAGCAGCTACGACAGGGGCCACGAACTGTCGAACACCGGGGAGCTGTTTTTT.

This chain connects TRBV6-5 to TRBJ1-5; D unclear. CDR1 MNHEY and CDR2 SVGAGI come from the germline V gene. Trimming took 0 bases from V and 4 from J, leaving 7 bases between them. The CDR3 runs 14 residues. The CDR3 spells CASSYSIRNQPQHF. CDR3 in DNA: TGTGCCAGCAGTTACTCGATCCGGAATCAGCCCCAGCATTTT.

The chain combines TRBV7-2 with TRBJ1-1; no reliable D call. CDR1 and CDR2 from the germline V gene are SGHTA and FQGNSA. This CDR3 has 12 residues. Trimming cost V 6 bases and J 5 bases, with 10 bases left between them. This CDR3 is CASSRERTEAFF. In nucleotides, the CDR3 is TGTGCCAGCAGTAGGGAGAGGACTGAAGCTTTCTTT.

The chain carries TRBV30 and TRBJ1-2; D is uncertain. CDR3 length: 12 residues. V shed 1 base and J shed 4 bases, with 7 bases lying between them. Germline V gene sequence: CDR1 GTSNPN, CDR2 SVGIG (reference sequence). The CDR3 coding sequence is TGTGCCTGGAGTGAGACGGTCTATGGCTACACCTTC. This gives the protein CAWSETVYGYTF.

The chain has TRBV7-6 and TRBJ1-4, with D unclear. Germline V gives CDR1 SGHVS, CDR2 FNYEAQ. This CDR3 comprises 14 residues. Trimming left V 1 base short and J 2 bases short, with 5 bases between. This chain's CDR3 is CASSLGSTNEKLFF. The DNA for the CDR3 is TGTGCCAGCAGCTTAGGAAGTACTAATGAAAAACTGTTTTTT.

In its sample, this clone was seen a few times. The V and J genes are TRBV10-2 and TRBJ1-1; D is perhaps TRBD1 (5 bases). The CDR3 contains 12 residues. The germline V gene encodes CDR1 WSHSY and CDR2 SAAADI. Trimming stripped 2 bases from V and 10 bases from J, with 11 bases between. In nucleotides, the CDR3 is TGCGCCAGCAGTGAGCCCCAGGGTAGAGCTTTCTTT. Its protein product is CASSEPQGRAFF.

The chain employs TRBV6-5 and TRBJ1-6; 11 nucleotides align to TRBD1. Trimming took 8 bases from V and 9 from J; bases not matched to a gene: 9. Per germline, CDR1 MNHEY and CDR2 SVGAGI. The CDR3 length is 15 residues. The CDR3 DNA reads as TGTGCCAGCTCGCTCTCAGGACAGGGGGCTTCACCCCTCCACTTT. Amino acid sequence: CASSLSGQGASPLHF.

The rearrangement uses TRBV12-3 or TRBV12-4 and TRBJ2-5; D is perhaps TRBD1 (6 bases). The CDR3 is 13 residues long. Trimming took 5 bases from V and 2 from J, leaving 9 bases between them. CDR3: CASSQRGQETQYF. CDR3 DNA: TGTGCCAGCAGTCAAAGGGGGCAAGAGACCCAGTACTTC.

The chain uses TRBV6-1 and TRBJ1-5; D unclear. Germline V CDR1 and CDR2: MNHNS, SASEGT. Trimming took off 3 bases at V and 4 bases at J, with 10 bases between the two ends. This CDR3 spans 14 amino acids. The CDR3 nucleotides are TGTGCCAGCAGTGAGACTTCTGGGAATCAGCCCCAGCATTTT. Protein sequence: CASSETSGNQPQHF.